The subject of this entry is one TCR beta chain. The antigen this receptor binds is unknown. Reading from cysteine to phenylalanine, the CDR3 counts 14 amino acids. This entry keeps only the CDR3 DNA: 42 bases, framed from base 1. Taken from the germline V gene (reference sequence), the CDR1 and CDR2 loops are WNHNN and SYGVQD. A distance of 10 bases separates the germline ends of V and J, which lose 3 bases and 4 bases respectively. This record belongs to a study of cytomegalovirus exposure and HLA in healthy donors (dated by TCRdb to 2016 to 2017). For the study in its entirety: According to an earlier analysis of a few hundred of the donors, 150 million to 200 million T cells yielded over 100 million unique TCR beta sequences and more than 250 Gb of sequence data. About 280 gigabases of sequencing data and around 80 million unique TCR sequences made up an early release that covered some 640 HLA-typed donors. The genetic ancestry cluster associated with self-reported Caucasian donors included over 80% of the roughly 400 genotyped donors. The study aimed to test whether signatures of past pathogen exposure could be identified by cataloging public T cell receptors. Using immunosequencing, the study profiled T cell repertoires from fewer than 700 subjects and related those repertoires to cytomegalovirus serostatus. Besides the first cohort of roughly 640 subjects, a separate validation cohort made up of roughly 120 different subjects was used. High-throughput TCR immunosequencing, statistical association of individual TCRs with disease status, and machine learning were combined to predict cytomegalovirus infection status. A later analysis re-examined previously published TCR beta repertoires from over 500 donors and added high-resolution HLA genotyping to investigate patterns of TCR occurrence. In the later analysis, no new phenotypic data were used to find candidate immune exposures; instead, reliance was placed on TCR beta sequences and their occurrence across donors. To decide whether each TCR beta V gene segment behaved as functional or pseudogenic, an earlier analysis of some 580 of the donors relied on high-throughput TCR beta sequencing. Alongside the repertoire data, information on donor age, sex, ethnicity and CMV serostatus was compiled. Genome-wide SNP genotypes for about 65% of the 666 donors were used in a later genetic analysis, which treated that subset as a discovery cohort. Every repertoire in the discovery cohort had been generated on one and the same sequencing platform. Both class I and class II loci were covered by HLA typing, at four-digit resolution. The number of typed donors differed by locus: about 620-640 for A, B, C, DRB1 and DQB1; 522 for DQA1; around 580 for DPA1; and around 450 for DPB1. Roughly five DR-DQ haplotypes were handled as single units for association and clustering because linkage in the cohort was strong. Across approximately 420 genotyped donors of the cohort, an average of approximately 220,000 unique TCR beta nucleotide sequences per donor were sequenced, and approximately 17% of those sequences were non-productive.

Library generation was performed with the immunoSEQ multiplex PCR assay. A mixture of 60 forward primers for TCR Vbeta segments and 13 reverse primers for TCR Jbeta segments was used in the multiplex PCR. The CDR3 region of rearranged TCR beta genes was amplified from genomic DNA with a multiplex PCR assay. The amplified TCR beta libraries were sequenced on the Illumina HiSeq System as 87-base-pair reads. The published analysis was carried out like this. Across the 600 to 700 repertoires, a later analysis counted 75 million to 90 million unique TCR beta chains, some 11 million of which were shared by at least two donors. A nearest-neighbor algorithm error-corrected the raw reads and collapsed the reads into unique sequences, merging closely related sequences to remove PCR and sequencing errors. V, D and J gene segments were assigned by aligning CDR3 sequences to IMGT reference sequences. Each retained sequence needed at least a six-nucleotide match to both a V gene segment and a J gene segment. Rearrangements were classified as productive when the CDR3 lacked stop codons and remained in frame with V and J, and all other rearrangements were classified as non-productive. Following IMGT convention, CDR3 was defined as the stretch from the second conserved V-encoded cysteine up to the conserved J-encoded phenylalanine. In an earlier analysis of more than 550 of the donors, sequences lacking an unambiguous match to a single V gene segment were excluded. In an earlier analysis of 450 to 750 of the donors, a V segment was called functional when productive rearrangements were above 56.7%, and segregating when the standard deviation between donors exceeded 5%. A statistical classification framework was built for diagnosing cytomegalovirus status from the catalog of TCR beta chain sequences. In a later analysis, V and J genes were assigned by comparing TCR nucleotide sequences against IMGT/GENE-DB human TR gene sequences. In a later analysis, CDR3 sequences and most-parsimonious VDJ recombination scenarios were assigned using the TCRdist pipeline. A later analysis defined each TCR beta chain by its CDR3 amino acid sequence plus V-gene family, and excluded reads lacking a unique V-gene family. To address suspected cross-contamination and a sequencing artifact, a later analysis removed 592 highly shared, low-generation-probability nucleotide sequences. For each public chain, a later analysis derived a clonal expansion index from normalized ranks of inferred template counts within each repertoire. In a later analysis, generation probabilities were computed using a VDJ recombination model fitted to out-of-frame rearrangements, and the results were checked against IGoR. In a later analysis, hypergeometric tests were used to score TCR-TCR, TCR-HLA and TCR-CMV co-occurrence, with a repertoire-size bias correction applied to TCR pairs. False discovery rates were estimated in a later analysis by permuting HLA or CMV assignments 20 times. A later analysis grouped co-occurring TCRs with DBSCAN, adding TCRdist sequence similarity when clustering within HLA-allele-positive subsets. Repertoires with fewer than 30,000 or more than 120,000 public chains, plus five repertoires with anomalous nucleotide sharing, were excluded from co-occurrence clustering. TCRdb holds this immuneACCESS table with in-frame rearrangements only. Some clones are missing; in checked studies, unresolved V genes explain under half, and the rest has no known cause. D and trimming come from the DNA, and the V and J calls and clone size come from that table. This sample's table contains some 130,000 clones. Approximately 1.7% of the sample rests with the top ten.

Here is what the overall study found, with its caveats: The only immune exposure information available for the cohort was CMV serostatus. According to a later analysis, most CMV-associated TCR beta chains appeared to be HLA-restricted, and the HLA associations seemed to be driven largely by CMV exposure. The authors suggested that the approach could potentially be generalized to other disease states and immunological phenotypes. Across donors, most TCR sequences were observed very rarely, whereas some public TCRs were present in many individuals. When HLA alleles, especially DR and DQ, strongly co-occurred, TCR associations were difficult to assign to individual alleles. A cluster of highly shared sequence variants was judged likely to represent a technical artifact of the sequencing pipeline. In both the original and validation cohorts, the classifier was reported to diagnose cytomegalovirus status with high specificity and sensitivity. In an earlier analysis of roughly 500 of the donors, most TCR beta V segments appeared in productive rearrangements about 87% or about 30% of the time, broadly matching IMGT annotations. Roughly uniform sequencing depth across donors was assumed in presence/absence analyses, although this assumption may not hold. A later genetic analysis associated a missense DCLRE1C variant with V-gene and J-gene trimming of TCR beta chains, and an independent cohort replicated the association. At a false discovery rate of 0.05, a later analysis linked 16,000 or so TCR beta sequences to specific HLA alleles. About 15 rarely observed V segments, including chromosome 9 orphons, were excluded from the earlier analysis of some 590 of the donors because counts were too low. Because HLA typing was missing for some donors at each locus, association tests included only the typed subset. In vitro tests confirmed that a few of the cytomegalovirus-associated TCR beta chains recognize cytomegalovirus antigens. Linkage disequilibrium might explain the correlated functional status among segregating V segments, but an unknown experimental factor could not be excluded. A total of 164 TCR beta chains were listed by the study as associated with cytomegalovirus. In a later analysis, the rate of TCR association differed among HLA loci, with DRB1 alleles having the most associated TCRs and HLA-C alleles having the fewest. Several of the top co-occurrence clusters appeared to be linked to parvovirus B19, influenza, CMV and Epstein-Barr virus, according to a later analysis. A further reported finding was that TCR beta sequences accurately predicted the HLA-A and HLA-B alleles for most subjects in the first cohort. Compared with equally common non-associated chains, HLA-associated TCR beta chains in a later analysis were more clonally expanded and had lower generation probabilities. Some IMGT-functional V segments, including TRBV6-2 and TRBV6-3, could not be distinguished by the 87-base-pair reads and were therefore excluded. Compared with the 666-donor mean, donors in an Asian-associated ancestry cluster had fewer N-insertions in productive TCRs, according to a later genetic analysis. Only TCR beta chains were sequenced in this cohort, and the absence of alpha or paired-chain data limited detectable features.

The cohort consisted of 666 healthy bone marrow donors. At the time of sampling, all cohort members were nominally healthy, though unrecorded immune exposures were likely present. The donor tested CMV seropositive, placing the donor among the approximately 290 seropositive members of the cohort. Every donor gave a peripheral blood sample, and the peripheral blood mononuclear cells from that sample were used for TCR beta sequencing. The Qiagen DNeasy Blood Extraction Kit was used to extract genomic DNA from the blood cell samples. The V and J genes are TRBV10-1 and TRBJ2-1, with the D gene not clear enough to name. The sample consisted of PBMCs. The origin of this receptor is a woman between 35 and 50 years old in good health and CMV-seropositive. The DNA reads as follows: TGCGCCAGCAGTGAAATGCCGGGTTACAATGAGCAGTTCTTC. This sequence encodes CASSEMPGYNEQFF.